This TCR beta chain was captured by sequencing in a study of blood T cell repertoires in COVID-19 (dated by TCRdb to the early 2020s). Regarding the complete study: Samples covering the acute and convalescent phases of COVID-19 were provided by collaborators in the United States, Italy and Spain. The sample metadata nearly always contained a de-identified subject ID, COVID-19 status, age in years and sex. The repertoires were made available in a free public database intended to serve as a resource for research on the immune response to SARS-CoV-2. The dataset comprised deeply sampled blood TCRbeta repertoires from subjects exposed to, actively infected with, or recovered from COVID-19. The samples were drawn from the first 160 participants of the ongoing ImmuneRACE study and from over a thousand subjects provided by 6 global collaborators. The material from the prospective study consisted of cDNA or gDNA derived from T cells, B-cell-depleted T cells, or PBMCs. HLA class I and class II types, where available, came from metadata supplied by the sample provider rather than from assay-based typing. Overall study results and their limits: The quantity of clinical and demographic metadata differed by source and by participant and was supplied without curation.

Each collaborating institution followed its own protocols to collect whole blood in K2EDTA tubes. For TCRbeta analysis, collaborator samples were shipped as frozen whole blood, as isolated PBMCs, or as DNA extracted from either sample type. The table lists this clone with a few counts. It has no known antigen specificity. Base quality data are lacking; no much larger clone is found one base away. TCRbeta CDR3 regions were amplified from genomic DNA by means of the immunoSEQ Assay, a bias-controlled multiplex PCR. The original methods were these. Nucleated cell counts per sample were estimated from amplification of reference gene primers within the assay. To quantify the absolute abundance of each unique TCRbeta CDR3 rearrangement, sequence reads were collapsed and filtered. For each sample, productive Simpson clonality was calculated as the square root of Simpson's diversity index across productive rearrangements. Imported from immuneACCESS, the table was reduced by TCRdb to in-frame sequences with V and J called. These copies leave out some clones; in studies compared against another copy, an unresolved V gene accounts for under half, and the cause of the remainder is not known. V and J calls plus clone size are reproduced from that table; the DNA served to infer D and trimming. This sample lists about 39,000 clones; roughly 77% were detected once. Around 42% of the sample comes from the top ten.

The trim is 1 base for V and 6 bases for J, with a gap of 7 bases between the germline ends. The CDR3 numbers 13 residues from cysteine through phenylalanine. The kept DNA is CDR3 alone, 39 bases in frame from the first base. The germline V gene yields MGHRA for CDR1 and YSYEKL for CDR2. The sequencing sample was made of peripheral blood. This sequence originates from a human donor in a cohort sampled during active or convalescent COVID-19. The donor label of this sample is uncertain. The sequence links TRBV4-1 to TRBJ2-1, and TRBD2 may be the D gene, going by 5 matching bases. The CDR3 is CASSQVGGNEQFF. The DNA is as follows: TGCGCCAGCAGCCAAGTAGGAGGCAATGAGCAGTTCTTC.